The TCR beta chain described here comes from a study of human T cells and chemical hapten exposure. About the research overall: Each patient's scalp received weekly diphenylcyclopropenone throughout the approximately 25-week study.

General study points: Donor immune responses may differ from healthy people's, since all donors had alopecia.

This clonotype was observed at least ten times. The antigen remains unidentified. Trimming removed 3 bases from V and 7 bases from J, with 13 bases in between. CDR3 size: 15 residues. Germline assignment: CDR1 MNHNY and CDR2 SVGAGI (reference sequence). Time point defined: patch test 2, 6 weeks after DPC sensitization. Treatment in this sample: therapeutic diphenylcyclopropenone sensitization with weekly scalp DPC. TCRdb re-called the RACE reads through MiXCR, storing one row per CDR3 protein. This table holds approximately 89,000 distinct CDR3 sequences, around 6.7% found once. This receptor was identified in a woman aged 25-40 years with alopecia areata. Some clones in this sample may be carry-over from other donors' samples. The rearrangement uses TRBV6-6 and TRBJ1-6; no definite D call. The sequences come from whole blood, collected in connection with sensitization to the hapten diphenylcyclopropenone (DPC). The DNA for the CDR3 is TGTGCCAGCAGTTATCCCAAATCGGGGAATTCACCCCTCCACTTT. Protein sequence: CASSYPKSGNSPLHF.